Below, 2 T cell receptor beta chains from the same sample are listed, as sequenced in a study of blood T cells in healthy people across ages. A sample-barcoded 5' primer and a J-beta primer mix were used in a second PCR of roughly 7 to 11 cycles. From the 5' RACE reads, TCRdb called clonotypes with MiXCR, one entry per CDR3 protein. The table includes more than 500,000 distinct CDR3 sequences, roughly a quarter detected once. The data also belong to a second study, concerning T cells of mothers and their children.

Sample: blood. The receptors shown here come from a boy younger than 10 in good health.

This clonotype was picked up a small number of times. At one boundary the junction diverges from the germline segment, which might be a read error. The chain is built from TRBV20-1 and TRBJ2-5; D might be TRBD1 (5 bases). The end of the DNA fits TRBJ2-7 better, so the J call may be wrong. Germline V gene lookup returns CDR1 DFQATT and CDR2 SNEGSKA (reference sequence). The CDR3 runs to 15 residues. This CDR3 is CSARAGQGPFHEQYF. The CDR3 nucleotides are TGCAGTGCCAGAGCTGGGCAGGGTCCCTTCCACGAGCAGTACTTC.

This clonotype has just a few counts. The rearrangement joins TRBV29-1 to TRBJ2-5, with TRBD2 identical over 9 bases. This CDR3 is 15 amino acids long. Germline values: CDR1 SQVTM, CDR2 ANQGSEA. The V segment lost 6 bases and the J segment 1 base; nucleotides outside the gene matches: 9. CDR3 sequence (DNA): TGCAGCGTGAGTGGTAGCGGGAGCTTCCAAGAGACCCAGTACTTC. It codes for CSVSGSGSFQETQYF. The complete variable domain, with remaining parts taken from reference TRBV29-1 and TRBJ2-5, reads SAVISQKPSRDICQRGTSLTIQCQVDSQVTMMFWYRQQPGQSLTLIATANQGSEATYESGFVIDKFPISRPNLTFSTLTVSNMSPEDSSIYLCSVSGSGSFQETQYFGPGTRLLVL.